Listed below are T cell receptor beta chains from one sample, sequenced in a study of blood T cell repertoires in COVID-19. Sequenced by immunoSEQ multiplex PCR; TCRdb stores in-frame clones only, minus some. The sample includes some 150,000 clones, around 82% of them seen just once. The sequencing sample was made of peripheral blood. Receptors were obtained from a man aged 55 to 70 with COVID-19, enrolled during active disease. CDR3s include the opening cysteine and the closing phenylalanine or tryptophan. The D gene is left open where the match is weak. For some rows the clone size is stated as once, few or many, or as a class when expanded; others skip it.

cdr3_nt: TGTGCTAGTGGTTTGAAAAAACAGGGGTACACTGAAGCTTTCTTT
cdr3_aa: CASGLKKQGYTEAFF
j_call: TRBJ1-1
clone_size: NA
v_call: TRBV12-5
d_call: TRBD1

cdr3_nt: TGTGCCAGCAGTGACCATAGCGGGAGTTCCTACGAGCAGTACTTC
cdr3_aa: CASSDHSGSSYEQYF
j_call: TRBJ2-7
clone_size: NA
v_call: TRBV2
d_call: TRBD2

cdr3_nt: TGTGCCAGCACTAAGACAGGGTCTAATGAAAAACTGTTTTTT
cdr3_aa: CASTKTGSNEKLFF
j_call: TRBJ1-4
clone_size: few
v_call: TRBV6-5
d_call: TRBD1

cdr3_nt: TGTGCCAGCAGCGACTCCCCCCGGCGGGGACAGTTCAATGAGCAGTTCTTC
cdr3_aa: CASSDSPRRGQFNEQFF
j_call: TRBJ2-1
clone_size: once
v_call: TRBV9
d_call: NA

cdr3_nt: TGTGCCAGCAGCGTCGGGACAGAGCCTAATTCACCCCTCCACTTT
cdr3_aa: CASSVGTEPNSPLHF
j_call: TRBJ1-6
clone_size: NA
v_call: TRBV7-3
d_call: TRBD1

cdr3_nt: TGTGCCAGCAGCCAAGATACAGGGGGGGAGACCCAGTACTTC
cdr3_aa: CASSQDTGGETQYF
j_call: TRBJ2-5
clone_size: NA
v_call: TRBV3-1/TRBV3-2
d_call: TRBD1

cdr3_nt: TGTGCCAGCAGCTTAGAGACAGGACGACACAATGAGCAGTTCTTC
cdr3_aa: CASSLETGRHNEQFF
j_call: TRBJ2-1
clone_size: NA
v_call: TRBV11-3
d_call: NA

cdr3_nt: TGTGCCAGCAGCGTTGACTTTAGCTCCTACGAGCAGTACTTC
cdr3_aa: CASSVDFSSYEQYF
j_call: TRBJ2-7
clone_size: NA
v_call: TRBV9
d_call: NA

cdr3_nt: TGCGCCAGCAGCCAAGATCTAGGTTCAGGGACAGCTTATGAAAAACTGTTTTTT
cdr3_aa: CASSQDLGSGTAYEKLFF
j_call: TRBJ1-4
clone_size: NA
v_call: TRBV4-3
d_call: TRBD1

cdr3_nt: TGTGCCAGCAGCTTAACCAGGGGGCGCAATAATGAAAAACTGTTTTTT
cdr3_aa: CASSLTRGRNNEKLFF
j_call: TRBJ1-4
clone_size: NA
v_call: TRBV7-9
d_call: TRBD1

cdr3_nt: TGTGCCAGCAGCATAGCGACAGGGGCAAGTCAGCCCCAGCATTTT
cdr3_aa: CASSIATGASQPQHF
j_call: TRBJ1-5
clone_size: NA
v_call: TRBV2
d_call: TRBD1

cdr3_nt: TGTGCCAGCAGCCCCAGGGACAGGGGGTACGAGCAGTACTTC
cdr3_aa: CASSPRDRGYEQYF
j_call: TRBJ2-7
clone_size: NA
v_call: TRBV7-2
d_call: TRBD1

cdr3_nt: TGTGCCAGCTCACCCGGCCAGGCGACGTATGGCTACACCTTC
cdr3_aa: CASSPGQATYGYTF
j_call: TRBJ1-2
clone_size: NA
v_call: TRBV18
d_call: NA

cdr3_nt: TGTGCCAGCAGTGAAGTACGAGGGACAGGGACAAGACCCCTCCACTTT
cdr3_aa: CASSEVRGTGTRPLHF
j_call: TRBJ1-6
clone_size: NA
v_call: TRBV6-1
d_call: TRBD1

cdr3_nt: TGTGCCAGCTCGGGGACAGCCGCTAATTCACCCCTCCACTTT
cdr3_aa: CASSGTAANSPLHF
j_call: TRBJ1-6
clone_size: NA
v_call: TRBV18
d_call: TRBD1

cdr3_nt: TGTGCCAGCAGCCTCGCGGGTAGATCCACAAATTCACCCCTCCACTTT
cdr3_aa: CASSLAGRSTNSPLHF
j_call: TRBJ1-6
clone_size: NA
v_call: TRBV7-2
d_call: NA

cdr3_nt: TGTGCCAGCAGGGAGGGGACAGGGGGATTTTTT
cdr3_aa: CASREGTGGFF
j_call: TRBJ1-4
clone_size: few
v_call: TRBV2
d_call: TRBD1

cdr3_nt: TGTACCAGCAGGATGGGGCAGGGGGATTGGGAGACCCAGTACTTC
cdr3_aa: CTSRMGQGDWETQYF
j_call: TRBJ2-5
clone_size: NA
v_call: TRBV6-5
d_call: TRBD1

cdr3_nt: TGTGCCAGCAGTCGTGGAGCGGATAGCGGGATCTTCCAAGAGACCCAGTACTTC
cdr3_aa: CASSRGADSGIFQETQYF
j_call: TRBJ2-5
clone_size: NA
v_call: TRBV6-2/TRBV6-3
d_call: TRBD2